This T cell receptor beta chain was documented in a study of blood T cells in healthy people across ages. The second PCR ran 7 to 11 cycles with a sample-barcoded 5' primer and J-beta primers. MiXCR, run by TCRdb on the 5' RACE reads, gives a single entry per CDR3 protein. The sample shows about 940,000 distinct CDR3 sequences, 40% to 60% of them seen only once. V lost 3 bases and J lost 10, with 13 bases in between. Germline assignment: CDR1 LGHNA and CDR2 YNFKEQ. This CDR3 region has 13 residues. PBMCs were isolated at a quantity of at least 6 million per sample. The receptor's source is a man aged 30 to 45 in good health. Input material: blood. The chain uses TRBV4-2 and TRBJ2-1; D remains ambiguous. CDR3 coding DNA: TGTGCCAGCAGCCAGGGGTGGAAGGACGAGCAGTTCTTC. Protein: CASSQGWKDEQFF.